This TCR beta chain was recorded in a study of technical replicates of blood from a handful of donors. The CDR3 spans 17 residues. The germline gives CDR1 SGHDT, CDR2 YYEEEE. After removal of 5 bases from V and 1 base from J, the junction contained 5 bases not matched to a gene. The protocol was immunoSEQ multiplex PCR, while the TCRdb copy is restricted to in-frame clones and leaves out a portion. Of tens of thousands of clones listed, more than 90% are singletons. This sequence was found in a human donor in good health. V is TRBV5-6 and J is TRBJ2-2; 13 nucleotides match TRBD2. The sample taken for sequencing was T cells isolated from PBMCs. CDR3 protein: CASRPGLAGLNTGELFF. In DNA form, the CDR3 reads TGTGCCAGCAGGCCGGGACTAGCGGGATTGAACACCGGGGAGCTGTTTTTT.